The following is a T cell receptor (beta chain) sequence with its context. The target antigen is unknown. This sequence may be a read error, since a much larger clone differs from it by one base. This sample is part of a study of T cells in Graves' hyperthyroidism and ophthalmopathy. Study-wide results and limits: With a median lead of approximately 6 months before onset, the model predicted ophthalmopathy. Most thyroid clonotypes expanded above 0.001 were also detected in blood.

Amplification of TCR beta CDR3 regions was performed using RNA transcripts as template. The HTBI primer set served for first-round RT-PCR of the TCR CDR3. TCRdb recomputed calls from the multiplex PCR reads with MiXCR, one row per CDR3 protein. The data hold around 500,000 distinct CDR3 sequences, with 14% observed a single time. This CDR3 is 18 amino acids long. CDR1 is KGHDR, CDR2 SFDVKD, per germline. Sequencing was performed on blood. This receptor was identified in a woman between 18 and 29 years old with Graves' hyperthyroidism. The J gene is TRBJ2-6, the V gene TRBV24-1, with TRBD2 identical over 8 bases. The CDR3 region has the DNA TGTGCCACCAGTGATCACCAAAGCGGGGGCTCTGGGGCCAACGTCCTGGCTTTC. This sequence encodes CATSDHQSGGSGANVLAF.